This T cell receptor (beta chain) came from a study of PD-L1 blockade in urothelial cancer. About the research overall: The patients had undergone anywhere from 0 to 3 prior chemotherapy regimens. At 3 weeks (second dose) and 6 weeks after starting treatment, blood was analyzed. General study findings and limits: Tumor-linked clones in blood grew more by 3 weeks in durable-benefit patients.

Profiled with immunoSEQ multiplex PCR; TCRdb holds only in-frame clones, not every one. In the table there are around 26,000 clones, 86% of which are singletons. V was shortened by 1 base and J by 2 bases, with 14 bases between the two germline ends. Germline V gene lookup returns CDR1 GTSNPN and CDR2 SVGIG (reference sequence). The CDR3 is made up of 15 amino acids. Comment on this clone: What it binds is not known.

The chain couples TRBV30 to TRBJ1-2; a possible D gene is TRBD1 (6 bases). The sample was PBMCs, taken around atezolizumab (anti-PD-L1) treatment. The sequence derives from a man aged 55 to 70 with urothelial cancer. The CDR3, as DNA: TGTGCCTGGAGTGACACAGGGACGGGGAACTATGGCTACACCTTC. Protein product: CAWSDTGTGNYGYTF.